This T cell receptor beta chain derives from a study of response to subunit inactivated influenza vaccine. CDR1 is WSHSY and CDR2 is SAAADI in the germline V gene. The CDR3 covers 16 residues. The V segment lost 4 bases and the J segment 5 bases; nucleotides outside the gene matches: 14. This clonotype occurred many times. The antigen is undetermined. TCRdb independently ran MiXCR on the RT-PCR reads; one entry per CDR3 protein. The sample contains 500,000 or so distinct CDR3 sequences, roughly 9.8% of which appear only once. Study-wide results and caveats: Each seasonal flu vaccination may recruit only limited new T cells, authors suggested.

The sequence derives from a middle-aged man who received an inactivated influenza vaccine. The starting material was PBMCs from blood, obtained 35 to 45 days after vaccination. This chain links TRBV10-2 with TRBJ2-7; 7 bases map to TRBD1. The chain's CDR3 is CASSVSRDRLVHEQYF. The CDR3 nucleotides are TGCGCCAGCAGTGTCTCCCGGGACAGACTTGTGCACGAGCAGTACTTC.